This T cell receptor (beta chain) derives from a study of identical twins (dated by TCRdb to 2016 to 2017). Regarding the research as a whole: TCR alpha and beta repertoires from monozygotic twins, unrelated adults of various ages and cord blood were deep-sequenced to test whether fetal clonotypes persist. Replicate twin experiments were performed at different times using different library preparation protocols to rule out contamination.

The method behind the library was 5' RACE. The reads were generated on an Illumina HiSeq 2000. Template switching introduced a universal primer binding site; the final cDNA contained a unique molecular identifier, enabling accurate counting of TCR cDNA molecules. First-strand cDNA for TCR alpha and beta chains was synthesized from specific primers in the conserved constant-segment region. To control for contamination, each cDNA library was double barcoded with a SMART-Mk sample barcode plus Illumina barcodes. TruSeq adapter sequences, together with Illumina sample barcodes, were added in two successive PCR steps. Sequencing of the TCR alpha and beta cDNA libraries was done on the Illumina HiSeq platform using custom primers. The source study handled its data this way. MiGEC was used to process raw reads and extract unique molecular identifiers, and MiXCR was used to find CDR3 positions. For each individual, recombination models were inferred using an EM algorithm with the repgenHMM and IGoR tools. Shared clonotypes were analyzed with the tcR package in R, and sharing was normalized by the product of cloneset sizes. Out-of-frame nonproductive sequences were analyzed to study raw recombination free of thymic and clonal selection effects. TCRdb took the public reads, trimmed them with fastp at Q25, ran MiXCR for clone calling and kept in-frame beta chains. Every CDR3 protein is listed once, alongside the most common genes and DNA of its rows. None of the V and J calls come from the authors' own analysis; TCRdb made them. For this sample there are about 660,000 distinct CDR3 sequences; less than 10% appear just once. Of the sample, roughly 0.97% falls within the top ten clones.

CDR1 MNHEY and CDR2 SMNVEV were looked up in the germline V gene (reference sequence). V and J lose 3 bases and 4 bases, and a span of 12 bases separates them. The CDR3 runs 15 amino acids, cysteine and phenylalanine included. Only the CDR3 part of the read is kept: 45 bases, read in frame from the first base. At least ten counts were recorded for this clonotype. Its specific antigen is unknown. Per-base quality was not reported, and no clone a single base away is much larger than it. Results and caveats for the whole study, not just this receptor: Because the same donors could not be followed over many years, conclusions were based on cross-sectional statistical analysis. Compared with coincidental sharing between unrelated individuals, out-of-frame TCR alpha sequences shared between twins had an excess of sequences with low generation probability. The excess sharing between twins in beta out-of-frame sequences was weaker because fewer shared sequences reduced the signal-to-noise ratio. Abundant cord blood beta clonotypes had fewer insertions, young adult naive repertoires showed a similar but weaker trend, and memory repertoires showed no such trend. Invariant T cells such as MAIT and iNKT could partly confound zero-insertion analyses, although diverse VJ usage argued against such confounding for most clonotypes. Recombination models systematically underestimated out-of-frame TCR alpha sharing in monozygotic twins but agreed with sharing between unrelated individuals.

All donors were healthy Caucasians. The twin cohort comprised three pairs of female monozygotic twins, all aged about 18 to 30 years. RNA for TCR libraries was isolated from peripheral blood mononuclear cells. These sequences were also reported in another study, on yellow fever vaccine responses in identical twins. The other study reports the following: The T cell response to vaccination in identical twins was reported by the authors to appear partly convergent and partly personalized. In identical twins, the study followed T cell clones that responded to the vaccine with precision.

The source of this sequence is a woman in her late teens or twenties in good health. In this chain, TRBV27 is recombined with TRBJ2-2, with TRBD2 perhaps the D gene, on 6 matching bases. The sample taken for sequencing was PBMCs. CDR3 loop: CASSFVGGGTGELFF. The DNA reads TGTGCCAGCAGTTTTGTTGGGGGAGGCACCGGGGAGCTGTTTTTT.